Each of the 3 T cell receptor beta chains below was sequenced from the same sample in a study of T-cell memory formation after mild COVID-19. TCRdb called the 5' RACE reads again in MiXCR, with one record for every CDR3 protein. The data contain 200,000 to 250,000 distinct CDR3 sequences, less than 20% of them seen just once; the ten biggest clones take up 3.5%. The sequenced material came from PBMCs or a T cell subset sorted from them (not recorded which). Every receptor here comes from a young man who had mild COVID-19 (a few samples of this study predate the infection). Cell type and time point are not known.

CDR3 coding DNA: TGTGCCAGCAGCCAAACCCGACCCACCGGCGACACTGAAGCTTTCTTT. Translating gives CASSQTRPTGDTEAFF. The chain carries TRBV7-8 and TRBJ1-1; D unresolved. The CDR3 has 16 amino acids. V was cut by 5 bases and J by 3 bases, with 19 bases left in between. Germline loops: CDR1 SGHVS, CDR2 FQNEAQ.

This clonotype came up a few times. CDR3 in amino acids: CASSVSQVGPQHF. The CDR3, as DNA: TGTGCCAGCAGCGTGTCCCAAGTGGGGCCCCAGCATTTT. This sequence joins TRBV9 and TRBJ1-5; D remains unclear. The ends were cut back, 2 bases at V and 9 bases at J, with 12 bases in the middle. CDR3 length equals 13 residues. Germline values: CDR1 SGDLS, CDR2 YYNGEE.

The genes are TRBV6-2 or TRBV6-3 and TRBJ2-7; D perhaps matches TRBD1 (6 bases). The CDR3 length is 13 residues. Trimming cost V 8 bases and J 1 base, with 12 bases left between them. CDR1 is MNHEY and CDR2 is SVGEGT in the germline V gene. This CDR3 reads CASQDRSSYEQYV. In DNA, the CDR3 is TGTGCCAGCCAAGACAGGTCGTCCTACGAGCAGTACGTC.